Here is one T cell receptor (beta chain) with its context. In its sample, this clonotype was seen a few times. The target of this receptor is not known. Per-base quality was not reported, and no clone a single base away is much larger than it. The CDR3 runs 17 amino acids, cysteine and phenylalanine included. Only the CDR3 DNA is retained, 51 bases long and in frame from the first base. Deletion took 4 bases off V and 0 bases off J, with a span of 13 bases between the germline ends. The germline V gene (reference sequence) specifies LNHDA as CDR1 and SQIVND as CDR2. The reads were generated on an Illumina HiSeq 1500. TCRdb trimmed the raw reads at Q25, called clones with MiXCR and kept productive beta chains. A single entry per CDR3 protein holds the most common genes and DNA from its merged rows. The sample data list 150,000 to 200,000 distinct CDR3 sequences, and about an eighth of these were observed just once. The biggest ten clones account for 25% to 30% of the sample.

This entry belongs to a study of T cell repertoires in cytomegalovirus infection (dated by TCRdb to between 2018 and 2021). Some background on the complete study: Donor HLA type was relevant to the analysis, as public TCR beta signatures indicated carriage of CMV infection together with the matching HLA type. Beyond this particular receptor, the publication reports: The ex vivo response was dominated by HLA-C-restricted CMV-specific TCR beta clonotypes, which also provided the single most frequent clonotype in two of eight donors. In both this cohort and an independent approximately 350-donor cohort, the cumulative frequency of public TCR beta family members distinguished carriers of CMV infection plus the relevant HLA type.

The chain uses TRBV19 and TRBJ2-6; the D segment cannot be called with confidence. The TCR originated in a human donor in good health (CMV status not recorded). Some clones in this sample may be carry-over from other donors' samples. The source material was PBMCs. The CDR3: CASSKDSLGSGANVLTF. The base sequence is TGTGCCAGTAGTAAGGATAGCCTCGGCTCTGGGGCCAACGTCCTGACTTTC.